This is a list of T cell receptor beta chains from one sample in a study of early T cells in non-severe SARS-CoV-2 infection. TCRdb fed the 5' RACE reads into MiXCR, producing one record per CDR3 protein. Of nearly 95,000 distinct CDR3 sequences in the sample, around 17% were seen once. The sequenced sample was whole blood, obtained at baseline. These receptors all stem from an adult who was a healthcare worker with PCR-confirmed SARS-CoV-2 infection or an uninfected control (not recorded which). Each CDR3 is given with its conserved first and last residue. Fields, in order: J gene, D gene, V gene, clone size, CDR3 protein, CDR3 DNA. A D gene is named only where the DNA matches it firmly. Rows may omit the clone size; those that give it use once, few, many or a size class.

j_call: TRBJ1-5; d_call: NA; v_call: TRBV28; clone_size: few; cdr3_aa: CASSLYPRGGGNQPQHF; cdr3_nt: TGTGCCAGCAGTTTGTACCCCAGGGGCGGTGGCAATCAGCCCCAGCATTTT
j_call: TRBJ1-2; d_call: NA; v_call: TRBV3-1; clone_size: few; cdr3_aa: CASSEPGPSNYGYTF; cdr3_nt: TGTGCCAGCAGCGAACCGGGTCCCTCGAACTATGGCTACACCTTC
j_call: TRBJ2-1; d_call: TRBD2; v_call: TRBV19; clone_size: NA; cdr3_aa: CASSIRLAGLTYNEQFF; cdr3_nt: TGTGCCAGTAGTATCCGCCTAGCGGGACTTACCTACAATGAGCAGTTCTTC
j_call: TRBJ1-2; d_call: NA; v_call: TRBV6-1; clone_size: few; cdr3_aa: CASSEAGSYYGYTF; cdr3_nt: TGTGCCAGCAGTGAAGCAGGGTCATACTATGGCTACACCTTC
j_call: TRBJ2-3; d_call: NA; v_call: TRBV20-1; clone_size: NA; cdr3_aa: CSARGHLTDTQYF; cdr3_nt: TGCAGTGCCCGGGGACATCTCACAGATACGCAGTATTTT
j_call: TRBJ2-5; d_call: NA; v_call: TRBV6-5; clone_size: many; cdr3_aa: CASSRGGRETQYF; cdr3_nt: TGTGCCAGCTCGAGGGGGGGCCGAGAGACCCAGTACTTC
j_call: TRBJ2-3; d_call: TRBD2; v_call: TRBV5-4; clone_size: few; cdr3_aa: CASSLGTSGRDTQYF; cdr3_nt: TGTGCCAGCAGCTTGGGGACTAGCGGGAGAGATACGCAGTATTTT
j_call: TRBJ2-5; d_call: TRBD2; v_call: TRBV14; clone_size: NA; cdr3_aa: CASSQGRLAGGPRQETQYF; cdr3_nt: TGTGCCAGCAGCCAAGGAAGGCTAGCGGGAGGGCCGCGACAAGAGACCCAGTACTTC
j_call: TRBJ1-1; d_call: TRBD1; v_call: TRBV28; clone_size: few; cdr3_aa: CASSLSDRGNTEAFF; cdr3_nt: TGTGCCAGCAGTTTATCTGACAGGGGAAACACTGAAGCTTTCTTT
j_call: TRBJ1-6; d_call: NA; v_call: TRBV4-1; clone_size: few; cdr3_aa: CASSIQENGSPLHF; cdr3_nt: TGCGCCAGCAGCATTCAGGAGAATGGTTCACCCCTCCACTTT
j_call: TRBJ1-1; d_call: NA; v_call: TRBV25-1; clone_size: few; cdr3_aa: CASSGGGAEAFF; cdr3_nt: TGTGCCAGCAGTGGCGGGGGCGCTGAAGCTTTCTTT
j_call: TRBJ2-5; d_call: TRBD2; v_call: TRBV5-1; clone_size: few; cdr3_aa: CASSRSPGLAGETQYF; cdr3_nt: TGCGCCAGCAGCCGATCCCCGGGACTAGCGGGAGAGACCCAGTACTTC
j_call: TRBJ2-1; d_call: NA; v_call: TRBV7-8; clone_size: many; cdr3_aa: CASSLLGDNEQFF; cdr3_nt: TGTGCCAGCAGCTTATTAGGGGATAATGAGCAGTTCTTC
j_call: TRBJ2-5; d_call: TRBD1; v_call: TRBV4-1; clone_size: many; cdr3_aa: CASSDLTGTGIGTQYF; cdr3_nt: TGCGCCAGCAGCGATTTGACCGGGACAGGGATCGGGACCCAGTACTTC
j_call: TRBJ1-6; d_call: TRBD1; v_call: TRBV7-8; clone_size: many; cdr3_aa: CASSFSGTDNSPLHF; cdr3_nt: TGTGCCAGCAGCTTCTCCGGGACAGATAATTCACCCCTCCACTTT
j_call: TRBJ2-6; d_call: TRBD2; v_call: TRBV6-6; clone_size: few; cdr3_aa: CASRTGRGRSGANVLTF; cdr3_nt: TGTGCCAGCAGGACTGGGAGGGGCCGCTCTGGGGCCAACGTCCTGACTTTC
j_call: TRBJ2-2; d_call: NA; v_call: TRBV7-6; clone_size: few; cdr3_aa: CASSLAANTGELFF; cdr3_nt: TGTGCCAGCAGCTTAGCGGCTAACACCGGGGAGCTGTTTTTT
j_call: TRBJ2-1; d_call: TRBD2; v_call: TRBV6-2/TRBV6-3; clone_size: few; cdr3_aa: CASSYRLAGEKSSYNEQFF; cdr3_nt: TGTGCCAGCAGTTACAGACTAGCGGGAGAAAAGAGCTCCTACAATGAGCAGTTCTTC
j_call: TRBJ2-3; d_call: NA; v_call: TRBV7-7; clone_size: NA; cdr3_aa: CASSLQGGDTQYF; cdr3_nt: TGTGCCAGCAGCTTACAGGGAGGAGATACGCAGTATTTT
j_call: TRBJ2-5; d_call: NA; v_call: TRBV7-9; clone_size: NA; cdr3_aa: CASSFGVGETQYF; cdr3_nt: TGTGCCAGCAGCTTCGGTGTCGGGGAGACCCAGTACTTC
j_call: TRBJ2-2; d_call: NA; v_call: TRBV7-6; clone_size: many; cdr3_aa: CASSQDRTNTGELFF; cdr3_nt: TGTGCCAGCAGCCAGGACCGAACGAACACCGGGGAGCTGTTTTTT
j_call: TRBJ2-7; d_call: TRBD2; v_call: TRBV9; clone_size: NA; cdr3_aa: CASSVSSGKYEQYF; cdr3_nt: TGTGCCAGCAGCGTGAGTAGCGGGAAGTACGAGCAGTACTTC
j_call: TRBJ1-2; d_call: NA; v_call: TRBV7-9; clone_size: few; cdr3_aa: CASSSRARDFYGYTF; cdr3_nt: TGTGCCAGCAGCTCCCGCGCCAGGGATTTCTATGGCTACACCTTC
j_call: TRBJ2-1; d_call: TRBD2; v_call: TRBV4-3; clone_size: NA; cdr3_aa: CASSQEWASGRGEQFF; cdr3_nt: TGCGCCAGCAGCCAAGAATGGGCTAGCGGGAGGGGTGAGCAGTTCTTC
j_call: TRBJ2-6; d_call: NA; v_call: TRBV5-8; clone_size: many; cdr3_aa: CASSQMKASGATGANVLTF; cdr3_nt: TGTGCCAGCAGCCAAATGAAAGCCTCAGGGGCTACCGGGGCCAACGTCCTGACTTTC
j_call: TRBJ2-1; d_call: NA; v_call: TRBV9; clone_size: few; cdr3_aa: CASSVGGSNEQFF; cdr3_nt: TGTGCCAGCAGCGTAGGAGGGAGCAATGAGCAGTTCTTC
j_call: TRBJ2-7; d_call: NA; v_call: TRBV24-1; clone_size: few; cdr3_aa: CATSDFGDEQYF; cdr3_nt: TGTGCCACCAGTGATTTTGGGGACGAGCAGTACTTC
j_call: TRBJ2-5; d_call: NA; v_call: TRBV3-1; clone_size: few; cdr3_aa: CASSQTIPGEGETQYF; cdr3_nt: TGTGCCAGCAGCCAGACGATACCGGGAGAGGGGGAGACCCAGTACTTC
j_call: TRBJ2-5; d_call: TRBD1; v_call: TRBV30; clone_size: NA; cdr3_aa: CAWRKTGVETQYF; cdr3_nt: TGTGCCTGGAGAAAGACAGGGGTGGAGACCCAGTACTTC
j_call: TRBJ2-5; d_call: NA; v_call: TRBV10-3; clone_size: NA; cdr3_aa: CAISGRTQQETQYF; cdr3_nt: TGTGCCATCAGTGGACGGACGCAGCAAGAGACCCAGTACTTC
j_call: TRBJ2-1; d_call: TRBD1; v_call: TRBV20-1; clone_size: once; cdr3_aa: CSARDRGSYNEQFF; cdr3_nt: TGCAGTGCCAGAGACAGGGGCTCCTACAATGAGCAGTTCTTC
j_call: TRBJ1-6; d_call: NA; v_call: TRBV5-6; clone_size: NA; cdr3_aa: CASSLISTGSPLHF; cdr3_nt: TGTGCCAGCAGCTTAATTAGCACGGGTTCACCCCTCCACTTT
j_call: TRBJ2-4; d_call: NA; v_call: TRBV6-2/TRBV6-3; clone_size: few; cdr3_aa: CASSYSTQKDIQYF; cdr3_nt: TGTGCCAGCAGTTACTCTACCCAAAAAGACATTCAGTACTTC
j_call: TRBJ1-5; d_call: NA; v_call: TRBV6-2/TRBV6-3; clone_size: few; cdr3_aa: CASSYSRTGNQPQHF; cdr3_nt: TGTGCCAGCAGTTACTCCAGGACTGGCAATCAGCCCCAGCATTTT
j_call: TRBJ2-4; d_call: TRBD2; v_call: TRBV12-3/TRBV12-4; clone_size: medium-sized; cdr3_aa: CASSLLAGVGHIQYF; cdr3_nt: TGTGCCAGCAGTTTACTAGCGGGAGTGGGGCACATTCAGTACTTC
j_call: TRBJ2-7; d_call: TRBD1; v_call: TRBV30; clone_size: few; cdr3_aa: CAWSVRDREYEQYF; cdr3_nt: TGTGCCTGGAGTGTACGTGACAGGGAGTACGAGCAGTACTTC
j_call: TRBJ2-1; d_call: NA; v_call: TRBV7-2; clone_size: few; cdr3_aa: CASSLGQSNNEQFF; cdr3_nt: TGTGCCAGCAGCTTAGGACAGTCGAACAATGAGCAGTTCTTC
j_call: TRBJ2-5; d_call: TRBD2; v_call: TRBV28; clone_size: few; cdr3_aa: CASRHTSGSLVPQETQYF; cdr3_nt: TGTGCCAGCAGACACACTAGCGGGAGTCTGGTCCCCCAAGAGACCCAGTACTTC
j_call: TRBJ2-1; d_call: NA; v_call: TRBV12-3/TRBV12-4; clone_size: NA; cdr3_aa: CASSLRFRIGKGYNEQFF; cdr3_nt: TGTGCCAGCAGTTTACGGTTTCGGATCGGGAAAGGCTACAATGAGCAGTTCTTC
j_call: TRBJ2-4; d_call: NA; v_call: TRBV11-2; clone_size: NA; cdr3_aa: CASSLGGQNIQYF; cdr3_nt: TGTGCCAGCAGCTTAGGAGGGCAGAACATTCAGTACTTC
j_call: TRBJ1-1; d_call: NA; v_call: TRBV5-1; clone_size: few; cdr3_aa: CASSLGLSTRDTEAFF; cdr3_nt: TGCGCCAGCAGCTTGGGGCTTTCCACGCGTGACACTGAAGCTTTCTTT
j_call: TRBJ2-1; d_call: NA; v_call: TRBV21-1; clone_size: many; cdr3_aa: CASSSGTDSYNEQFF; cdr3_nt: TGTGCCAGCAGCTCTGGGACCGACTCCTACAATGAGCAGTTCTTC
j_call: TRBJ1-6; d_call: NA; v_call: TRBV4-3; clone_size: few; cdr3_aa: CASSQGRYNSPLHF; cdr3_nt: TGCGCCAGCAGCCAAGGACGGTATAATTCACCCCTCCACTTT
j_call: TRBJ1-1; d_call: TRBD1; v_call: TRBV2; clone_size: few; cdr3_aa: CASLQQGEGTEAFF; cdr3_nt: TGTGCCAGCTTACAACAGGGGGAAGGGACTGAAGCTTTCTTT
j_call: TRBJ1-1; d_call: TRBD1; v_call: TRBV12-3/TRBV12-4; clone_size: once; cdr3_aa: CASSPRQGPNTEAFF; cdr3_nt: TGTGCCAGCAGTCCCCGACAGGGCCCGAACACTGAAGCTTTCTTT
j_call: TRBJ2-2; d_call: TRBD2; v_call: TRBV20-1; clone_size: once; cdr3_aa: CSAKAGEGTGELFF; cdr3_nt: TGCAGTGCTAAAGCGGGAGAGGGGACCGGGGAGCTGTTTTTT
j_call: TRBJ1-4; d_call: TRBD1; v_call: TRBV19; clone_size: many; cdr3_aa: CASSKQGALGAEKLFF; cdr3_nt: TGTGCCAGTAGTAAGCAGGGGGCGCTTGGTGCTGAAAAACTGTTTTTT
j_call: TRBJ2-7; d_call: NA; v_call: TRBV20-1; clone_size: many; cdr3_aa: CSADGSYEQYF; cdr3_nt: TGCAGTGCCGACGGATCCTACGAGCAGTACTTC
j_call: TRBJ1-2; d_call: TRBD1; v_call: TRBV6-1; clone_size: many; cdr3_aa: CASSDSRGRRTF; cdr3_nt: TGTGCCAGCAGTGATTCTAGGGGGCGAAGGACCTTC
j_call: TRBJ1-1; d_call: NA; v_call: TRBV4-3; clone_size: few; cdr3_aa: CASRGVQGGAEAFF; cdr3_nt: TGCGCCAGCAGGGGAGTACAGGGTGGGGCTGAAGCTTTCTTT
j_call: TRBJ2-7; d_call: TRBD2; v_call: TRBV6-1; clone_size: many; cdr3_aa: CASSEASGSSYEQYF; cdr3_nt: TGTGCCAGCAGTGAAGCTAGCGGGAGCTCCTACGAGCAGTACTTC
j_call: TRBJ2-2; d_call: NA; v_call: TRBV20-1; clone_size: NA; cdr3_aa: CSATVNANTGELFF; cdr3_nt: TGCAGTGCTACAGTTAACGCGAACACCGGGGAGCTGTTTTTT
j_call: TRBJ2-1; d_call: TRBD2; v_call: TRBV7-9; clone_size: many; cdr3_aa: CASSLVGLALGHEQFF; cdr3_nt: TGTGCCAGCAGCTTAGTGGGACTAGCCCTAGGACACGAGCAGTTCTTC
j_call: TRBJ1-2; d_call: NA; v_call: TRBV19; clone_size: NA; cdr3_aa: CASSITGNYGYTF; cdr3_nt: TGTGCCAGTAGTATAACGGGGAACTATGGCTACACCTTC
j_call: TRBJ2-1; d_call: NA; v_call: TRBV15; clone_size: few; cdr3_aa: CATRGGPPRDEQFF; cdr3_nt: TGTGCCACCAGGGGGGGACCGCCTAGAGATGAGCAGTTCTTC